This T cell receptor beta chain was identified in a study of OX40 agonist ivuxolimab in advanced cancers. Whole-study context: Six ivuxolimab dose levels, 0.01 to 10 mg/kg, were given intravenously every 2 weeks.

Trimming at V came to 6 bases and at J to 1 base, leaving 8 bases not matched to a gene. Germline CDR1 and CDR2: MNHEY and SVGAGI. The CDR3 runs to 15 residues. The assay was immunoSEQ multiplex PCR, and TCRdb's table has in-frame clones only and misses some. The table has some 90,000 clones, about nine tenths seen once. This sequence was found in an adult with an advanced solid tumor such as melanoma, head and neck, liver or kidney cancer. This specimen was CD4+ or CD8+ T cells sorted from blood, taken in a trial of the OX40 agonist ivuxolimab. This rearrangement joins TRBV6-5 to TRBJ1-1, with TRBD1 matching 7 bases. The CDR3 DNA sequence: TGTGCCAGCAGGACAGGGTTTTGGGAGAACACTGAAGCTTTCTTT. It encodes CASRTGFWENTEAFF.